Each of the 21 T cell receptor beta chains below was sequenced from the same sample in a study of long-term antiretroviral therapy in people with HIV. The libraries were made with immunoSEQ v3.0 at survey level. Sequencing used immunoSEQ multiplex PCR; TCRdb keeps in-frame clones, though not all of them. The sample includes 35,000 to 40,000 clones, roughly 93% seen only once; the top ten take 3.6%. The sequencing here drew on unsorted PBMCs, taken 4.1 years after starting antiretroviral therapy. The receptors here all came from a woman aged 45-65 years with HIV.

The genes are TRBV14 and TRBJ2-1; D might be TRBD1 (5 bases). CDR1 and CDR2 from the germline V gene are SGHDN and FVKESK. This CDR3 comprises 13 residues. The germline V and J ends were trimmed by 5 bases and 9 bases, with 14 bases remaining between them. The CDR3 DNA reads TGTGCCAGCAGCATAGGGGTGACGGGTGAGCAGTTCTTC. As protein: CASSIGVTGEQFF. Variable domain in full (rest from reference TRBV14 and TRBJ2-1): EAGVTQFPSHSVIEKGQTVTLRCDPISGHDNLYWYRRVMGKEIKFLLHFVKESKQDESGMPNNRFLAERTGGTYSTLKVQPAELEDSGVYFCASSIGVTGEQFFGPGTRLTVL.

The CDR3 bases are TGTGCCACCAGCAGACCACCGGGACAGGGGGATGAAAAACTGTTTTTT. Its translation: CATSRPPGQGDEKLFF. The chain links TRBV15 to TRBJ1-4, with TRBD1 identical over 11 bases. Germline assignment: CDR1 LNHNV and CDR2 YYDKDF (reference sequence). The CDR3 spans 16 residues. After removal of 2 bases from V and 6 bases from J, the junction contained 5 bases not matched to a gene.

The rearrangement joins TRBV2 to TRBJ1-4; 7 bases are a match to TRBD1. The germline CDR1 and CDR2 sequences are SNHLY and FYNNEI. CDR3 length equals 15 residues. Trimming removed 6 bases from V and 0 bases from J; junction bases left unmatched: 4. The CDR3 here is CASSAGTATNEKLFF. In DNA, the CDR3 is TGTGCCAGCAGCGCAGGGACAGCAACTAATGAAAAACTGTTTTTT.

Written as DNA, the CDR3 is TGTGCCAGCAGCTTATGGGACAGCCCCTACGAGCAGTACTTC. This sequence encodes CASSLWDSPYEQYF. The genes are TRBV13 and TRBJ2-7, with TRBD1 matching 7 bases. Germline V gene lookup returns CDR1 PRHDT and CDR2 FYEKMQ (reference sequence). The CDR3 is 14 residues long. V was clipped by 2 bases and J by 2 bases; unmatched bases: 3. The full variable domain, completed using reference TRBV13 and TRBJ2-7, is AAGVIQSPRHLIKEKRETATLKCYPIPRHDTVYWYQQGPGQDPQFLISFYEKMQSDKGSIPDRFSAQQFSDYHSELNMSSLELGDSALYFCASSLWDSPYEQYFGPGTRLTVT.

The CDR3 reads CASSLSTSGEWTQYF. CDR3 bases: TGTGCCAGCAGCTTAAGTACTAGCGGGGAATGGACCCAGTACTTC. The genes are TRBV7-9 and TRBJ2-5; TRBD2 matches 10 bases. The germline V gene has CDR1 SEHNR and CDR2 FQNEAQ (reference sequence). Trimming at V came to 2 bases and at J to 7 bases, leaving 7 bases not matched to a gene. The CDR3 spans 15 residues.

The J gene is TRBJ2-1, the V gene TRBV9, with 8 bases aligning to TRBD2. Germline V gene data show CDR1 as SGDLS and CDR2 as YYNGEE. There are 18 residues in the CDR3. The V and J ends lost 4 bases and 5 bases, in that order; junction bases with no gene match: 17. CDR3 DNA: TGTGCCAGCAGCTCCCCCCTGTTGTTGTCGGGGGGGAACAATGAGCAGTTCTTC. Residues: CASSSPLLLSGGNNEQFF.

The chain's CDR3 is CASRLQGSSYEQYF. The CDR3 coding sequence is TGTGCCAGCAGATTACAGGGATCGTCCTACGAGCAGTACTTC. The chain joins TRBV6-1 to TRBJ2-7; D perhaps matches TRBD1 (6 bases). CDR1 is MNHNS, CDR2 SASEGT, per germline. Trimming shortened V by 6 bases and J by 1 base, and 13 bases separated the two germline ends. This CDR3 is 14 amino acids long.

This chain links TRBV7-2 with TRBJ2-3; tentative D call: TRBD2 (5 bases). Germline values: CDR1 SGHTA, CDR2 FQGNSA. V shed 1 base and J shed 1 base, with 9 bases lying between them. CDR3 length: 15 amino acids. The CDR3 is CASSLVPSRTDTQYF. CDR3 nucleotide sequence: TGTGCCAGCAGCTTAGTGCCTAGCCGCACAGATACGCAGTATTTT.

J is TRBJ2-2 and V is TRBV9; possibly TRBD1 for D (6 bases). The CDR3 has 14 amino acids. V dropped 0 bases and J dropped 4 bases, with 7 bases sitting between them. Germline lookup yields CDR1 SGDLS and CDR2 YYNGEE. The CDR3 region is CASSVGGGTGELFF. For the CDR3, the DNA is TGTGCCAGCAGCGTAGGAGGGGGCACCGGGGAGCTGTTTTTT. The whole variable domain, remainder taken from reference TRBV9 and TRBJ2-2, is DSGVTQTPKHLITATGQRVTLRCSPRSGDLSVYWYQQSLDQGLQFLIQYYNGEERAKGNILERFSAQQFPDLHSELNLSSLELGDSALYFCASSVGGGTGELFFGEGSRLTVL.

The chain combines TRBV9 with TRBJ2-3, with 10 nucleotides matching TRBD2. The CDR3 is made up of 17 amino acids. Losses at the gene ends were 3 bases for V and 6 bases for J; bases not matched to a gene: 13. CDR1 and CDR2 from the germline V gene are SGDLS and YYNGEE. CDR3 region: CASSAALVAGGGDTQYF. The CDR3 DNA reads as TGTGCCAGCAGCGCGGCCCTCGTAGCGGGGGGCGGGGATACGCAGTATTTT.

V usage is TRBV30 and J usage is TRBJ2-1, with 7 nucleotides matching TRBD1. Germline V gene sequence: CDR1 GTSNPN, CDR2 SVGIG (reference sequence). This CDR3 has 14 residues. Germline trimming cut 2 bases from V and 2 bases from J; bases unmatched to any gene: 3. CDR3 sequence (DNA): TGTGCCTGGAGTAGACAGGGCCCCTACAATGAGCAGTTCTTC. Protein product: CAWSRQGPYNEQFF.

The chain links TRBV9 to TRBJ2-3; tentatively, D is TRBD1 or TRBD2 (5 bases each). Between the trimmed V and J ends, which lost 1 base and 6 bases, there was a span of 15 bases. Looked up from germline, CDR1 is SGDLS and CDR2 is YYNGEE. The CDR3 loop spans 15 amino acids. CDR3 in amino acids: CASSVRGAWGDTQYF. CDR3 nucleotide sequence: TGTGCCAGCAGCGTAAGAGGGGCCTGGGGGGATACGCAGTATTTT.

The chain recombines TRBV6-5 with TRBJ2-1; TRBD1 or TRBD2 may be the D gene (5 bases each). The CDR3 is made up of 13 amino acids. Germline V gives CDR1 MNHEY, CDR2 SVGAGI. Between the trimmed V and J ends, which lost 8 bases and 4 bases, there was a span of 12 bases. The CDR3: CASSSRGYNEQFF. DNA for the CDR3: TGTGCCAGCTCTTCGAGGGGTTACAATGAGCAGTTCTTC.

The chain joins TRBV5-1 to TRBJ1-2; TRBD1 matches at 9 bases. Germline V gene sequence: CDR1 SGHRS, CDR2 YFSETQ. With 3 bases clipped from V and 2 bases from J, the junction kept 8 bases outside the gene matches. CDR3 length equals 16 residues. The DNA of the CDR3 is TGCGCCAGCAGCTCCTGGACAGGGGAAGGCAACTATGGCTACACCTTC. It yields the protein CASSSWTGEGNYGYTF.

V usage is TRBV5-6 and J usage is TRBJ1-4; a weak D match, TRBD1 (5 bases). Trimming stripped 4 bases from V and 0 bases from J, with 13 bases between. In germline, CDR1 is SGHDT, CDR2 YYEEEE. There are 16 residues in the CDR3. The CDR3 nucleotides are TGTGCCAGCAGCCTAACGGGGGTTCCAACTAATGAAAAACTGTTTTTT. Translated: CASSLTGVPTNEKLFF.

The rearrangement links TRBV9 to TRBJ2-3; D is possibly TRBD2 (6 bases). The germline V and J ends were trimmed by 0 bases and 3 bases, with 8 bases remaining between them. The germline V gene encodes CDR1 SGDLS and CDR2 YYNGEE. The CDR3 covers 14 residues. CDR3 sequence: CASSVEGLTDTQYF. In DNA form, the CDR3 reads TGTGCCAGCAGCGTAGAGGGACTTACAGATACGCAGTATTTT.

This chain connects TRBV15 to TRBJ1-4, with D uncertain. The CDR3 is 15 residues long. Trimming removed 1 base from V and 4 bases from J, with 10 bases in between. Germline V gene data show CDR1 as LNHNV and CDR2 as YYDKDF (reference sequence). The CDR3 region is CATSRGGVDNEKLFF. As DNA, the CDR3 is TGTGCCACCAGCAGAGGGGGAGTGGATAATGAAAAACTGTTTTTT. Full variable domain (rest looked up from reference TRBV15 and TRBJ1-4): DAMVIQNPRYQVTQFGKPVTLSCSQTLNHNVMYWYQQKSSQAPKLLFHYYDKDFNNEADTPDNFQSRRPNTSFCFLDIRSPGLGDTAMYLCATSRGGVDNEKLFFGSGTQLSVL.

This clone came up once. CDR3 loop: CASSLPGTGAYNEQFF. The DNA of the CDR3 is TGCGCCAGCAGCTTACCCGGGACAGGGGCCTACAATGAGCAGTTCTTC. V and J are TRBV5-1 and TRBJ2-1; 10 positions agree with TRBD1. V shed 2 bases and J 2 bases; nucleotides not matched to a gene: 4. Germline V gives CDR1 SGHRS, CDR2 YFSETQ. The CDR3 extends over 16 amino acids.

The J gene is TRBJ2-1, the V gene TRBV5-6, with D maybe TRBD1 (6 bases). The germline V and J ends were trimmed by 1 base and 7 bases, with 18 bases remaining between them. The length of the CDR3 is 16 residues. Looked up from germline, CDR1 is SGHDT and CDR2 is YYEEEE. CDR3 coding DNA: TGTGCCAGCAGCTTGCCGGGACAAGGGATGGGGAATGAGCAGTTCTTC. Protein: CASSLPGQGMGNEQFF.

The chain is built from TRBV5-4 and TRBJ2-3; D is perhaps TRBD2 (6 bases). The CDR3 has 14 residues. CDR1 and CDR2 from the germline V gene are SGHNT and YYREEE (reference sequence). Trimming cost V 3 bases and J 2 bases, with 10 bases left between them. The CDR3 loop reads CASSWGLVTDTQYF. The CDR3 DNA follows: TGTGCCAGCAGCTGGGGACTCGTCACAGATACGCAGTATTTT.

This clone was seen a single time. This chain links TRBV2 with TRBJ2-7; TRBD1 aligns across 7 bases. V shed 4 bases, J shed 10 bases, and the junction held 4 bases outside the gene matches. CDR1 SNHLY and CDR2 FYNNEI come from the germline V gene. The length of the CDR3 is 11 residues. The CDR3: CASSGQGRQYF. As DNA, the CDR3 is TGTGCCAGCAGTGGACAGGGACGCCAGTACTTC. Filled out from reference TRBV2 and TRBJ2-7, the complete variable domain reads EPEVTQTPSHQVTQMGQEVILRCVPISNHLYFYWYRQILGQKVEFLVSFYNNEISEKSEIFDDQFSVERPDGSNFTLKIRSTKLEDSAMYFCASSGQGRQYFGPGTRLTVT.